These 4 T cell receptor beta chains were sequenced from one sample in a study of blood T cell repertoires in COVID-19. The table came from immunoSEQ multiplex PCR; TCRdb's copy has only in-frame clones and leaves some out. This sample has approximately 190,000 clones, with 85% to 90% found just once. The source material was PBMCs or T cells enriched from blood (not recorded which). The source of these receptors is a middle-aged woman in a cohort exposed to, infected with or recovered from COVID-19 (not recorded which).

This chain joins TRBV5-1 and TRBJ1-5; D not resolved. Trimming left V 1 base short and J 6 bases short, with 5 bases between. This CDR3 contains 12 residues. Germline V gene lookup returns CDR1 SGHRS and CDR2 YFSETQ. This chain's CDR3 is CASSLTGQPQHF. The CDR3 region has the DNA TGCGCCAGCAGCTTGACGGGTCAGCCCCAGCATTTT.

This rearrangement joins TRBV6-6 to TRBJ2-3; 9 nucleotides align to TRBD1. CDR3 length equals 18 residues. The germline V gene has CDR1 MNHNY and CDR2 SVGAGI (reference sequence). Trimming at V came to 5 bases and at J to 2 bases, leaving 14 bases not matched to a gene. CDR3 sequence: CASSPSGGDRVITDTQYF. CDR3 DNA sequence: TGTGCCAGCAGTCCCTCAGGGGGGGACAGGGTTATCACAGATACGCAGTATTTT.

This clone was counted between two and nine times. V and J are TRBV2 and TRBJ1-5; 8 positions agree with TRBD1. The CDR3 covers 15 residues. J was trimmed by 5 bases and V by 4 bases; bases with no gene match: 7. In germline, CDR1 is SNHLY, CDR2 FYNNEI. The CDR3 reads CASSGAGTGDQPQHF. The CDR3 DNA is TGTGCCAGCAGTGGTGCCGGGACAGGCGATCAGCCCCAGCATTTT. Based on the CDR3 plus reference TRBV2 and TRBJ1-5, the full variable domain is EPEVTQTPSHQVTQMGQEVILRCVPISNHLYFYWYRQILGQKVEFLVSFYNNEISEKSEIFDDQFSVERPDGSNFTLKIRSTKLEDSAMYFCASSGAGTGDQPQHFGDGTRLSIL.

CDR3 sequence (DNA): TGTGCCAGCAGTGAGACTAGCATCACCGGGGAGCTGTTTTTT. This translates into CASSETSITGELFF. The J gene is TRBJ2-2, the V gene TRBV2, with TRBD2 matching 7 bases. Germline lookup yields CDR1 SNHLY and CDR2 FYNNEI. The V segment lost 3 bases and the J segment 4 bases; nucleotides outside the gene matches: 2. This CDR3 is built from 14 residues.